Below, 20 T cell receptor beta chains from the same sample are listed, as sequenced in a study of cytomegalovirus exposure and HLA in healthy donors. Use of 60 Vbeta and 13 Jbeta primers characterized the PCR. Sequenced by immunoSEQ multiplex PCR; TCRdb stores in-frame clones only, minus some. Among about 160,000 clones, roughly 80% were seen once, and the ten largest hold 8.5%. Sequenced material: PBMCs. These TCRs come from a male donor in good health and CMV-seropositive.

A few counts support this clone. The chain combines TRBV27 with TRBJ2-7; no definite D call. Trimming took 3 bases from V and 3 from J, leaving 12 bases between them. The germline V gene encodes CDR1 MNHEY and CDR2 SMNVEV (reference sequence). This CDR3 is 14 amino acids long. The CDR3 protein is CASSLSGNLYEQYF. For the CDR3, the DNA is TGTGCCAGCAGTTTGTCAGGCAACCTCTACGAGCAGTACTTC.

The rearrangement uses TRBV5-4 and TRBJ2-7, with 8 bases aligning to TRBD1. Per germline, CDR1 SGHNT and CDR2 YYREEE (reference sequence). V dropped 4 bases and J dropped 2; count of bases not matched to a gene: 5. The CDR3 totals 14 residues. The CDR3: CASSAQGAAYEQYF. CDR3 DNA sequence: TGTGCCAGCAGCGCCCAGGGGGCGGCCTACGAGCAGTACTTC. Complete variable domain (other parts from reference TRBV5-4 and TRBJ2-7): ETGVTQSPTHLIKTRGQQVTLRCSSQSGHNTVSWYQQALGQGPQFIFQYYREEENGRGNFPPRFSGLQFPNYSSELNVNALELDDSALYLCASSAQGAAYEQYFGPGTRLTVT.

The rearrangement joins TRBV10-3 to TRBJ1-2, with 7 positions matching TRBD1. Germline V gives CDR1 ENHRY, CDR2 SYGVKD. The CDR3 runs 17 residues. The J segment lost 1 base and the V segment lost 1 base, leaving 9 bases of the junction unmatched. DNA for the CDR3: TGTGCCATCAGTGAGTTGGGGTGGGGACAGAGTAACTATGGCTACACCTTC. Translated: CAISELGWGQSNYGYTF.

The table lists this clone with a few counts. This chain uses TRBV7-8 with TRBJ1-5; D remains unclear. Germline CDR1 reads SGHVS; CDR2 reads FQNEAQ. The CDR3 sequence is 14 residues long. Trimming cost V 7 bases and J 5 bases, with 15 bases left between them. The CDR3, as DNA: TGTGCCAGCACCCTTTTAACAGCTGATCAGCCCCAGCATTTT. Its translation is CASTLLTADQPQHF. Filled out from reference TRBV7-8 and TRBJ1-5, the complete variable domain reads GAGVSQSPRYKVAKRGQDVALRCDPISGHVSLFWYQQALGQGPEFLTYFQNEAQLDKSGLPSDRFFAERPEGSVSTLKIQRTQQEDSAVYLCASTLLTADQPQHFGDGTRLSIL.

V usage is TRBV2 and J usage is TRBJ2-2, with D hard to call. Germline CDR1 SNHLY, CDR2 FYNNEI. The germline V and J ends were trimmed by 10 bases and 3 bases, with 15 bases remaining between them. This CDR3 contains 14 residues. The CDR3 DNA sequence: TGTGCCACTCGGAGAGCAGTAGACACCGGGGAGCTGTTTTTT. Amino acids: CATRRAVDTGELFF.

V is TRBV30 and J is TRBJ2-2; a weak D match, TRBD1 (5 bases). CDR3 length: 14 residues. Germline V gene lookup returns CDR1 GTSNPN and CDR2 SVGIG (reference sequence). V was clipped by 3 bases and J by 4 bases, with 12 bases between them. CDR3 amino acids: CAWSAGFRTGELFF. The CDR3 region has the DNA TGTGCCTGGAGCGCAGGGTTCCGCACCGGGGAGCTGTTTTTT.

The CDR3, as DNA: TGCGCCAGCAGCTTCGGTACTAGCGGGTTCGAAGGAGCCTACGAGCAGTACTTC. Translating gives CASSFGTSGFEGAYEQYF. V and J are TRBV5-1 and TRBJ2-5; 9 nucleotides agree with TRBD2. The J call could be wrong; TRBJ2-7 is a better fit for the DNA end. The CDR3 extends over 18 amino acids. Germline V gene data show CDR1 as SGHRS and CDR2 as YFSETQ.

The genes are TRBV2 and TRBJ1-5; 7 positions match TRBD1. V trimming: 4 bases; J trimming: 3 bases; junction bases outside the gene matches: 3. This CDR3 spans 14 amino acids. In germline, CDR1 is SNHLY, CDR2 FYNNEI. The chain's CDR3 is CASSAGQINQPQHF. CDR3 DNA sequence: TGTGCCAGCAGTGCGGGACAGATCAATCAGCCCCAGCATTTT.

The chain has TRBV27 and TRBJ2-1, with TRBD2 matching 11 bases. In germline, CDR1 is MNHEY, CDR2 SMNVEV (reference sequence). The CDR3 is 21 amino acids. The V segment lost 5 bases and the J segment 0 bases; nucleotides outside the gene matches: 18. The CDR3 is CASSLARLAGWMESSYNEQFF. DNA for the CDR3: TGTGCCAGCAGTCTTGCCAGACTAGCGGGATGGATGGAGAGCTCCTACAATGAGCAGTTCTTC.

CDR3 sequence (DNA): TGTGCCAGCAGCTTAGCAGCGGGGGGTCTTTGGACCGGGGAGCTGTTTTTT. It specifies CASSLAAGGLWTGELFF. The V call is TRBV7-9, the J call TRBJ2-2; TRBD2 aligns across 9 bases. CDR3 size: 17 residues. Germline trimming cut 0 bases from V and 5 bases from J; bases unmatched to any gene: 7. CDR1 SEHNR and CDR2 FQNEAQ come from the germline V gene (reference sequence).

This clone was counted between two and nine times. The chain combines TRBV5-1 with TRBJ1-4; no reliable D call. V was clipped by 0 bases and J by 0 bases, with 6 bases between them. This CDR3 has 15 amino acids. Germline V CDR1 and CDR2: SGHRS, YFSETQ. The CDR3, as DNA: TGCGCCAGCAGCTTGGTCGGGGCAACTAATGAAAAACTGTTTTTT. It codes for CASSLVGATNEKLFF.

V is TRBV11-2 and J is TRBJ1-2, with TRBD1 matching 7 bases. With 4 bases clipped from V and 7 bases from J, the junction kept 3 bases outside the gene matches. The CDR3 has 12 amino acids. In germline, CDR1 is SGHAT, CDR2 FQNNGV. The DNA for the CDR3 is TGTGCCAGCAGCTCTTACAGGGGTGGCTACACCTTC. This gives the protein CASSSYRGGYTF.

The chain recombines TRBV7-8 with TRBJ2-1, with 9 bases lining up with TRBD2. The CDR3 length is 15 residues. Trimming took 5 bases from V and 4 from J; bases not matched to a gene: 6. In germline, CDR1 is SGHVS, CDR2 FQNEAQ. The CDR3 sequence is CASSHSGGSYNEQFF. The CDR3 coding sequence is TGTGCCAGCAGCCATAGCGGGGGCTCTTACAATGAGCAGTTCTTC.

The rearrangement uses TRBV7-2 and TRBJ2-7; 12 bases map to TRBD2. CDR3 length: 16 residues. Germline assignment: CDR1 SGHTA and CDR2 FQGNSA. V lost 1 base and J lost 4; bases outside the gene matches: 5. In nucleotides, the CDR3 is TGTGCCAGCAGCTTAGTCCTAGCGGGAGGGCCGTACGAGCAGTACTTC. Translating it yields CASSLVLAGGPYEQYF. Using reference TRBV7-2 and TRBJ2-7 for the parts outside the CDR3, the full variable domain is GAGVSQSPSNKVTEKGKDVELRCDPISGHTALYWYRQSLGQGLEFLIYFQGNSAPDKSGLPSDRFSAERTGGSVSTLTIQRTQQEDSAVYLCASSLVLAGGPYEQYFGPGTRLTVT.

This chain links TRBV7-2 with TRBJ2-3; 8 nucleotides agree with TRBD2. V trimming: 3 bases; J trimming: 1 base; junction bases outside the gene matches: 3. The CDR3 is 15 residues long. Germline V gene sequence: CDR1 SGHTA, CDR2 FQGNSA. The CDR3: CASSFGSGGTDTQYF. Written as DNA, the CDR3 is TGTGCCAGCAGCTTCGGTAGCGGGGGCACAGATACGCAGTATTTT.

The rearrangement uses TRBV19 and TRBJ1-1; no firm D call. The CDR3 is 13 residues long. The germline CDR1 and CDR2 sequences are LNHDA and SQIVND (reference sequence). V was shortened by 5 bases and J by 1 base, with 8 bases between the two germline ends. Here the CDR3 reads CASSPHKNTEAFF. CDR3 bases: TGTGCCAGTAGTCCCCACAAGAACACTGAAGCTTTCTTT.

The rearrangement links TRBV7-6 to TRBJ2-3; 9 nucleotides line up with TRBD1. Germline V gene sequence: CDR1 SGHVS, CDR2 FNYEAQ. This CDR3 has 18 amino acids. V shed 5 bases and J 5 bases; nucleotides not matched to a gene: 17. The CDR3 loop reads CASSPSGRTGQGRDTQYF. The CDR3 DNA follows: TGTGCCAGCAGCCCAAGTGGAAGAACGGGACAGGGAAGAGATACGCAGTATTTT.

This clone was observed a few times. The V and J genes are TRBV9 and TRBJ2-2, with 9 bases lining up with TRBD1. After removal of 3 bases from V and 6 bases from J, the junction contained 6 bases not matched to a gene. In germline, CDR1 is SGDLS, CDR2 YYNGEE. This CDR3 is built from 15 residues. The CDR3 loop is CASSGGQGLSGELFF. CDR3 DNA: TGTGCCAGCAGCGGGGGACAGGGTCTATCCGGGGAGCTGTTTTTT.

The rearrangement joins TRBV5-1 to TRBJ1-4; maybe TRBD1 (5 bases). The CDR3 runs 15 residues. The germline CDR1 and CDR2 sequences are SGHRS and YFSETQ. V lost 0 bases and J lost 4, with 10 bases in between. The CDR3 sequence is CASSLAGGDNEKLFF. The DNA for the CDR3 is TGCGCCAGCAGCTTGGCCGGGGGGGATAATGAAAAACTGTTTTTT. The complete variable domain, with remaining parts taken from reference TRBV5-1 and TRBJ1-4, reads KAGVTQTPRYLIKTRGQQVTLSCSPISGHRSVSWYQQTPGQGLQFLFEYFSETQRNKGNFPGRFSGRQFSNSRSEMNVSTLELGDSALYLCASSLAGGDNEKLFFGSGTQLSVL.

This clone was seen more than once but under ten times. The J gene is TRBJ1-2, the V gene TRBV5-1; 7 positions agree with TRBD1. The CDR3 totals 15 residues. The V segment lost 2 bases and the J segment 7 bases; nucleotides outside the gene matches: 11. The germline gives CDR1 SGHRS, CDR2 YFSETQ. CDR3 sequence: CASSFEGDRIGGYTF. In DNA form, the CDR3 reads TGCGCCAGCAGCTTCGAGGGGGACAGAATTGGTGGCTACACCTTC.